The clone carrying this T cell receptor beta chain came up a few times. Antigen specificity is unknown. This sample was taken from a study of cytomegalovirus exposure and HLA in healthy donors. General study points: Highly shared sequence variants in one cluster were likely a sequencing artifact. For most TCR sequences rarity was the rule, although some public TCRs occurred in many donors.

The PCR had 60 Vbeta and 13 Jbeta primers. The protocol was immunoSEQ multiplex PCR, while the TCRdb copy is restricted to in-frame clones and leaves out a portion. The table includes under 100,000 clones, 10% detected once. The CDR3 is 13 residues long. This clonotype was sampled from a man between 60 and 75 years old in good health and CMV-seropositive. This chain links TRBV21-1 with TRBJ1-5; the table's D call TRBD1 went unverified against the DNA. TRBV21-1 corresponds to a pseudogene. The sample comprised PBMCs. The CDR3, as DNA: TGTGCCAGCCTGGACAGGGGCAATCAGCCCCAGCATTTT. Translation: CASLDRGNQPQHF.